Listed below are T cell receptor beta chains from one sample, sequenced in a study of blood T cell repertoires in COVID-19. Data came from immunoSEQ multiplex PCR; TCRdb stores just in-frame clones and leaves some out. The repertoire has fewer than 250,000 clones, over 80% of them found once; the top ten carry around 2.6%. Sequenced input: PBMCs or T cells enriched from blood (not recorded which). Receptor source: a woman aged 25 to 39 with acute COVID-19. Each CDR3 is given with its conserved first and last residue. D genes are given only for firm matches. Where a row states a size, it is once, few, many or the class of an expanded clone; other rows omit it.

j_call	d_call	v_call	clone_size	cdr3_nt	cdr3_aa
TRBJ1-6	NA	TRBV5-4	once	TGTGCCAGCAGCTTTAGGGGCACCTATAATTCACCCCTCCACTTT	CASSFRGTYNSPLHF
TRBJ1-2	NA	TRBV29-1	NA	TGCAGCGTCATCAACAGGATCTATGGCTACACCTTC	CSVINRIYGYTF
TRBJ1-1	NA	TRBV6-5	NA	TGTGCCAGCAGTAACGACAGGAACACTGAAGCTTTCTTT	CASSNDRNTEAFF
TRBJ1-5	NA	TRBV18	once	TGTGCCAGCTCACCAGCGGTACGGGGTAGCAATCAGCCCCAGCATTTT	CASSPAVRGSNQPQHF
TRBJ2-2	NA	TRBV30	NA	TGTGCCTGGAGTGGGCAGGACTACACCGGGGAGCTGTTTTTT	CAWSGQDYTGELFF
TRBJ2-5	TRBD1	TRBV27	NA	TGTGCCAGCAGTTTATTAAAGGGGGCCTTGGAGACCCAGTACTTC	CASSLLKGALETQYF
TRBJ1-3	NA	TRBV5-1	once	TGCGCCAGCAGCTTGGGTGACAGTCGAAACACCATATATTTT	CASSLGDSRNTIYF
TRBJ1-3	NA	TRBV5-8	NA	TGTGCCAGCAGCGTACAGGGACGTGGAAACACCATATATTTT	CASSVQGRGNTIYF
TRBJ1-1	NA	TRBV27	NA	TGTGCCAGCAGTCCTGGGGGGATTGAAGCTTTCTTT	CASSPGGIEAFF
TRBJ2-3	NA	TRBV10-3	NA	TGTGCCATCAGTGAGTACAGGGAAGGAGATACGCAGTATTTT	CAISEYREGDTQYF
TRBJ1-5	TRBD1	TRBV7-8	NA	TGTGCCAGCAGCTCATGGACAGGGGGACTGAGGAATCAGCCCCAGCATTTT	CASSSWTGGLRNQPQHF
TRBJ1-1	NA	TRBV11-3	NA	TGTGCCAGCAGCTTAGTCGAGGACACTGAAGCTTTCTTT	CASSLVEDTEAFF
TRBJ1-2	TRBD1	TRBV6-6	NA	TGTGCCAGCAGTTACTCAAAGGGGGCGTCCAACTATGGCTACACCTTC	CASSYSKGASNYGYTF
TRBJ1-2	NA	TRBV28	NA	TGTGCCAGCAGTTTCCCCGGGAACTATGGCTACACCTTC	CASSFPGNYGYTF
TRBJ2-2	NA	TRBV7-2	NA	TGTGCCAGCAGCCCCTTGAGATTAAACACCGGGGAGCTGTTTTTT	CASSPLRLNTGELFF
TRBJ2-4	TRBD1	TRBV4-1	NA	TGCGCCAGCAGCCAAGATCCTACAGGGGTAGCCAAAAACATTCAGTACTTC	CASSQDPTGVAKNIQYF
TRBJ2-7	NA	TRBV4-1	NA	TGCGCCAGCAGCCAATCAACAAGCGTCTTCTCCTACGAGCAGTACTTC	CASSQSTSVFSYEQYF
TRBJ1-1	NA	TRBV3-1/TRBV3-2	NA	TGTGCCAGCAGCCGTCCCCGGGAGAAAGCTTTCTTT	CASSRPREKAFF
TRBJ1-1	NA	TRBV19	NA	TGTGCCAGTAGTATGGGGACAAACACTGAAGCTTTCTTT	CASSMGTNTEAFF
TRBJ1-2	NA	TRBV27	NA	TGTGCCAGCAGTTTATCTTTCGGTAACTATGGCTACACCTTC	CASSLSFGNYGYTF
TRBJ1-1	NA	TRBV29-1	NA	TGCAGCGTTGAAGGACAGGTAATGGGCACTGAAGCTTTCTTT	CSVEGQVMGTEAFF
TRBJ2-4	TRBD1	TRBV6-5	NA	TGTGCCAGCTGCTCAGGGACAGGGGTGAGCATTCAGTACTTC	CASCSGTGVSIQYF
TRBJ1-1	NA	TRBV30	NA	TGTGCCTGGAGATTGACAGTGAACACTGAAGCTTTCTTT	CAWRLTVNTEAFF
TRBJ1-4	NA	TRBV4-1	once	TGCGCCAGCAGGCAGGGGCGGGAAAAACTGTTTTTT	CASRQGREKLFF
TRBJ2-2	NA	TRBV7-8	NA	TGTGCCAGCAGCTTAGCAGGGGCCGGGGAGCTGTTTTTT	CASSLAGAGELFF
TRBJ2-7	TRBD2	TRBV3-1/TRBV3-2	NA	TGTGCCAGCAGCCCAAACCCCTCTAGCGGGGACGAGCAGTACTTC	CASSPNPSSGDEQYF
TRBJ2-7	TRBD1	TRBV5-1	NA	TGCGCCAGCAGCCAGGGACAGGGAACCTACGAGCAGTACTTC	CASSQGQGTYEQYF
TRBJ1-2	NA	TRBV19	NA	TGTGCCAGTAGTACAAAAACTCAGGGGATCTATGGCTACACCTTC	CASSTKTQGIYGYTF
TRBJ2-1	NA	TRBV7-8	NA	TGTGCCAGCAGCTTAGGAGGCAGGGATGAGCAGTTCTTC	CASSLGGRDEQFF
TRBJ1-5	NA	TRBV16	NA	TGTGCCAGCAGCCAATCACGGGTTCAGCCCCAGCATTTT	CASSQSRVQPQHF
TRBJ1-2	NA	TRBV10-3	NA	TGTGCCATCAGTGATTGGGCGTCTGGCTACACCTTC	CAISDWASGYTF
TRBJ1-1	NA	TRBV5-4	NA	TGTGCCAGCACCAGGGCCGAGATGATCACTGAAGCTTTCTTT	CASTRAEMITEAFF
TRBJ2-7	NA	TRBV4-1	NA	TGCGCCAGCAGCCAAGAACCCGCTAGGATCTCCTACGAGCAGTACTTC	CASSQEPARISYEQYF
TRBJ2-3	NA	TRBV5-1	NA	TGCGCCAGCAGCTTGGGACAGAGGTCGGCTGATACGCAGTATTTT	CASSLGQRSADTQYF
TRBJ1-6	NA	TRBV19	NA	TGTGCCAGTACTTCAGGGTTTGATTCACCCCTCCACTTT	CASTSGFDSPLHF
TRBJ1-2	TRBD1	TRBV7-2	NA	TGTGCCAGCAGCTTAGACAGGGACAGACAGGCCTATGGCTACACCTTC	CASSLDRDRQAYGYTF
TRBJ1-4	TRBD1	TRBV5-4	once	TGTGCCAGCAGCCACAGGGGGCAGGGTGAAAAACTGTTTTTT	CASSHRGQGEKLFF
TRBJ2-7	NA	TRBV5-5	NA	TGTGCCAGCAGCTCTCTGGCCCGGGGGACCTACGAGCAGTACTTC	CASSSLARGTYEQYF
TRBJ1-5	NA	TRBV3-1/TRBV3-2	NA	TGTGCCAGCAGCCAAGATCTTGGGCAAGCCCAGCATTTT	CASSQDLGQAQHF
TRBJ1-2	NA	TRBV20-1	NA	TGCAGTGCTAGGACAGTCTTGGGCTACACCTTC	CSARTVLGYTF
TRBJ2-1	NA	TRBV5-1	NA	TGCGCCAGCAGAACTCGCAATGAGCAGTTCTTC	CASRTRNEQFF
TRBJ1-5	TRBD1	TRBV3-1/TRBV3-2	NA	TGTGCCAGCAGCTTGGACAGGGAAGTCCCTCAGCCCCAGCATTTT	CASSLDREVPQPQHF
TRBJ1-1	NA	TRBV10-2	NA	TGCGCCAGCAGTGACAGATGGAACACTGAAGCTTTCTTT	CASSDRWNTEAFF